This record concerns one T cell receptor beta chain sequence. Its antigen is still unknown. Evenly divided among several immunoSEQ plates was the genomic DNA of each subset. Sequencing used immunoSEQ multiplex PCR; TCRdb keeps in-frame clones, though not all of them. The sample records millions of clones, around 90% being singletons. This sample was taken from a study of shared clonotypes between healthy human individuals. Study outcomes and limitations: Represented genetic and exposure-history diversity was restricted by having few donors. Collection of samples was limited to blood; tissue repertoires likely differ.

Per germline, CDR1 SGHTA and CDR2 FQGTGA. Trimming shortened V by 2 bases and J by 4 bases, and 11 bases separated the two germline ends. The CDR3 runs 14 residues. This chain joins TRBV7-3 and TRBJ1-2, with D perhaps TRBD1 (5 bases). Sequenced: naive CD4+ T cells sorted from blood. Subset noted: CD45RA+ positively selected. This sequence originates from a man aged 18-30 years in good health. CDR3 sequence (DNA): TGTGCCAGCAGCTTATCCGCAGGGTCCTATGGCTACACCTTC. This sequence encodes CASSLSAGSYGYTF.